The present T cell receptor beta chain was sequenced within a study of T-cell reconstitution after alpha-beta-depleted transplantation in children. Trimming removed 2 bases at V and 5 bases at J, with 20 bases between. Germline-derived CDR1 and CDR2 are SGDLS and YYNGEE. CDR3 length: 17 residues. For this clonotype: The antigen remains undetermined.

Unique molecular identifiers were built into the TCRbeta library. TCRdb itself ran the PCR reads through MiXCR, one entry per CDR3 protein. The table shows about 98,000 distinct CDR3 sequences, with more than 20% occurring only once. Study-wide findings and caveats: Newly produced T cells mostly accounted for T-cell counts and diversity one year post-transplant. The origin of alpha-beta T cells about two months after transplant was reportedly several hundred expanded graft clones. Day-60 TCRbeta diversity that was high in some patients was derived from surviving recipient T cells and thymic progenitors.

The chain is built from TRBV9 and TRBJ2-1; D is possibly TRBD2 (5 bases). This material consisted of PBMCs, taken before TCRalphabeta/CD19-depleted stem cell transplant. This TCR came from a boy younger than 10 with acute lymphoblastic leukemia, due to receive a stem cell transplant. The CDR3, as DNA: TGTGCCAGCAGCGTCAACCCACTGGCGGGCCTACACAATGAGCAGTTCTTC. It is translated as CASSVNPLAGLHNEQFF.